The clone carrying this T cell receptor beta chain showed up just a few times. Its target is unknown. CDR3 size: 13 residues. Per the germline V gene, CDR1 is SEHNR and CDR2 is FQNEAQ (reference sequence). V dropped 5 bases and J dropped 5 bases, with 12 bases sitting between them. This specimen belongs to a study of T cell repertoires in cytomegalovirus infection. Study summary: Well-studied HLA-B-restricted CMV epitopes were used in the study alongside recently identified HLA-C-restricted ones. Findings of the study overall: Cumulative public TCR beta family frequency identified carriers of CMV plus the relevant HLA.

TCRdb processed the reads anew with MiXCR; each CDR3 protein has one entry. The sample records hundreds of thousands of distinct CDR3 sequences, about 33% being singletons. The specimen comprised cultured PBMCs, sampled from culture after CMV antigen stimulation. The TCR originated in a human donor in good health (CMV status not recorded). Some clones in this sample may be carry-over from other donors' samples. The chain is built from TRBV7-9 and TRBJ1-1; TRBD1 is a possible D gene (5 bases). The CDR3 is CASSVPGKTEAFF. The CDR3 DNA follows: TGTGCCAGCAGCGTTCCAGGGAAAACTGAAGCTTTCTTT. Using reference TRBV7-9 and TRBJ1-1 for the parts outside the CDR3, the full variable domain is DTGVSQNPRHKITKRGQNVTFRCDPISEHNRLYWYRQTLGQGPEFLTYFQNEAQLEKSRLLSDRFSAERPKGSFSTLEIQRTEQGDSAMYLCASSVPGKTEAFFGQGTRLTVV.